These T cell receptor beta chains were read from a single sample in a study of shared clonotypes between healthy human individuals. The table came from immunoSEQ multiplex PCR; TCRdb's copy has only in-frame clones and leaves some out. The sample carries under 600,000 clones, roughly 95% recorded once. The sample taken for sequencing was naive CD4+ T cells sorted from blood. Receptor source: a woman aged 30 to 39 in good health. CDR3s include the opening cysteine and the closing phenylalanine or tryptophan. A D gene is named only where the DNA matches it firmly. The size field is filled for only some rows; it gives once, few, many or a size class.

V	D	J	size	DNA	CDR3
TRBV6-5	TRBD1	TRBJ2-3	NA	TGTGCCAGCAGTTACTCCGGCCAGGGGGAAACAGATACGCAGTATTTT	CASSYSGQGETDTQYF
TRBV5-1	NA	TRBJ1-1	NA	TGCGCCAGCAGCGAAGACACTGAAGCTTTCTTT	CASSEDTEAFF
TRBV5-1	NA	TRBJ1-1	NA	TGCGCCAGCAACCTACGGGAGAACACTGAAGCTTTCTTT	CASNLRENTEAFF
TRBV29-1	NA	TRBJ2-1	NA	TGCAGCGCCGGGGAATACAATGAGCAGTTCTTC	CSAGEYNEQFF
TRBV11-2	NA	TRBJ2-1	NA	TGTGCCAGCAGCTTCCTATCGTTGCGGGATGGCTACAATGAGCAGTTCTTC	CASSFLSLRDGYNEQFF
TRBV5-1	NA	TRBJ2-3	NA	TGCGCCAGCAGCCAAAATCTGGGGACCCGCACAGATACGCAGTATTTT	CASSQNLGTRTDTQYF
TRBV28	NA	TRBJ2-1	NA	TGTGCCAGCAGTTCGGGAGTTGAGCAGTTCTTC	CASSSGVEQFF
TRBV4-2	TRBD2	TRBJ2-7	NA	TGTGCCAGCAGCCAGTCGGGACTAGCGGGTGTTTCCTCCTACGAGCAGTACTTC	CASSQSGLAGVSSYEQYF
TRBV19	NA	TRBJ2-7	NA	TGTGCCAGTAGTATAGCTGGCGAGCAGTACTTC	CASSIAGEQYF
TRBV5-1	NA	TRBJ2-7	NA	TGCGCCAGCAGCGACAAATACTACGAGCAGTACTTC	CASSDKYYEQYF
TRBV5-1	NA	TRBJ2-7	NA	TGCGCCAGCAGCTTGGGTATCCGGGTGGGGCGCACCTCCTACGAGCAGTACTTC	CASSLGIRVGRTSYEQYF
TRBV6-1	TRBD1	TRBJ1-2	NA	TGTGCCAGCAGTCAGAGAGGACAGGGGGAAAGCTACACCTTC	CASSQRGQGESYTF
TRBV4-2	TRBD2	TRBJ2-5	NA	TGTGCCAGCAGCCAAGGTTCCGGGACTCGGGGGGAAGAGACCCAGTACTTC	CASSQGSGTRGEETQYF
TRBV5-1	NA	TRBJ2-7	NA	TGCGCCAGCAGCATAAGGGGACATCCGAGCGAGCAGTACTTC	CASSIRGHPSEQYF
TRBV7-2	NA	TRBJ2-7	NA	TGTGCCAGCAGCTTATTCGGCCCGAGATTTTCCTACGAGCAGTACTTC	CASSLFGPRFSYEQYF
TRBV19	NA	TRBJ1-2	NA	TGTGCCAGTGAGACCCGGGACCGCTATGGCTACACCTTC	CASETRDRYGYTF
TRBV29-1	TRBD1	TRBJ2-5	NA	TGCAGCGTTGCAACAGGGGAAGAGACCCAGTACTTC	CSVATGEETQYF
TRBV9	TRBD1	TRBJ1-3	NA	TGTGCCAGCGAAGGGGGCTTTGGAAACACCATATATTTT	CASEGGFGNTIYF
TRBV14	NA	TRBJ2-4	NA	TGTGCCAGCAGCACTATAGACGGTAGCTACATTCAGTACTTC	CASSTIDGSYIQYF
TRBV2	TRBD2	TRBJ2-7	once	TGTGCCAGCAGTGACCCGGCTAGCGGGAGCATCGAGCAGTACTTC	CASSDPASGSIEQYF
TRBV4-1	NA	TRBJ2-3	NA	TGCGCCAGCAGCCAGGGGGGCACAAGCACAGATACGCAGTATTTT	CASSQGGTSTDTQYF
TRBV6-5	NA	TRBJ2-5	NA	TGTGCCAGCAGTTACGGGGGCCAGGAGACCCAGTACTTC	CASSYGGQETQYF
TRBV9	NA	TRBJ1-1	once	TGTGCCAGCAGCGTAGGGAGGGACACTGAAGCTTTCTTT	CASSVGRDTEAFF
TRBV11-2	NA	TRBJ2-1	NA	TGTGCCAGCAGCTTATCTGGAAATCCGGCGGTGGGTGAGCAGTTCTTC	CASSLSGNPAVGEQFF
TRBV28	NA	TRBJ2-7	NA	TGTGCCAGCAGTTTGACTTTTACCTACGAGCAGTACTTC	CASSLTFTYEQYF